This is a list of T cell receptor beta chains from one sample in a study of blood T cell repertoires in COVID-19. TCRdb keeps only in-frame clones here, not all; method: immunoSEQ multiplex PCR. Here the sample spans roughly 50,000 clones, about 86% being singletons. Sequencing used peripheral blood. Source of these receptors: a man between 65 and 85 years old with active COVID-19. Each CDR3 is given with its conserved first and last residue. D genes are given only for firm matches. Clone size, where shown, is once, few, many, or a class for clones that have expanded.

V: TRBV7-8
size: -
J: TRBJ1-1
D: -
CDR3: CASSSREGDTEAFF
DNA: TGTGCCAGCAGCTCCAGAGAGGGGGACACTGAAGCTTTCTTT

V: TRBV9
size: -
J: TRBJ2-7
D: TRBD1
CDR3: CASSSSPRRQGTYEQYF
DNA: TGTGCCAGCAGCTCCTCCCCCCGGAGACAGGGGACCTACGAGCAGTACTTC

V: TRBV5-1
size: -
J: TRBJ2-6
D: -
CDR3: CASSLPGEDVLTF
DNA: TGCGCCAGCAGCTTACCGGGGGAGGACGTCCTGACTTTC

V: TRBV27
size: -
J: TRBJ1-1
D: -
CDR3: CASSLTYSNTEAFF
DNA: TGTGCCAGCAGTTTGACCTACAGCAACACTGAAGCTTTCTTT

V: TRBV29-1
size: -
J: TRBJ2-3
D: -
CDR3: CSARRGGADTQYF
DNA: TGCAGCGCCCGGAGAGGCGGCGCAGATACGCAGTATTTT

V: TRBV19
size: once
J: TRBJ1-4
D: -
CDR3: CASSHRAEKLFF
DNA: TGTGCCAGTTCTCACAGGGCAGAAAAACTGTTTTTT

V: TRBV5-3
size: -
J: TRBJ2-1
D: -
CDR3: CARSCTRGEQFF
DNA: TGTGCCAGAAGCTGTACTCGGGGTGAGCAGTTCTTC

V: TRBV15
size: -
J: TRBJ1-6
D: -
CDR3: CATSPRLNSPLHF
DNA: TGTGCCACCAGCCCTAGACTTAATTCACCCCTCCACTTT

V: TRBV11-3
size: once
J: TRBJ1-1
D: -
CDR3: CASSGRGTEAFF
DNA: TGTGCCAGCAGCGGCAGGGGTACTGAAGCTTTCTTT

V: TRBV21-1
size: -
J: TRBJ1-5
D: -
CDR3: CASPLRESQHF
DNA: TGTGCCAGCCCCCTGAGGGAGTCCCAGCATTTT

V: TRBV10-3
size: -
J: TRBJ2-7
D: -
CDR3: CAISRAGNNYEQYF
DNA: TGTGCCATCTCACGAGCAGGGAATAACTACGAGCAGTACTTC

V: TRBV5-6
size: few
J: TRBJ1-1
D: -
CDR3: CASSPSLNHRTEGF
DNA: TGTGCCAGCAGCCCCAGTTTGAACCACCGAACGGAGGGTTTT

V: TRBV10-3
size: -
J: TRBJ1-1
D: -
CDR3: CAITEGGDMNTEAFF
DNA: TGTGCCATCACGGAGGGGGGGGACATGAACACTGAAGCTTTCTTT

V: TRBV5-1
size: -
J: TRBJ2-3
D: -
CDR3: CASSLDGVAIDTQYF
DNA: TGCGCCAGCAGCTTGGACGGGGTAGCCATAGATACGCAGTATTTT

V: TRBV4-2
size: -
J: TRBJ1-6
D: TRBD1
CDR3: CASSLDRGSNSPLHF
DNA: TGTGCCAGCAGCCTGGACAGGGGTTCAAATTCACCCCTCCACTTT

V: TRBV7-9
size: -
J: TRBJ2-1
D: -
CDR3: CASSLEEHHNEQFF
DNA: TGTGCCAGCAGCTTAGAGGAGCACCACAATGAGCAGTTCTTC

V: TRBV11-3
size: -
J: TRBJ2-3
D: -
CDR3: CASTLGPEDTQYF
DNA: TGTGCCAGTACGCTTGGCCCCGAAGATACGCAGTATTTT

V: TRBV4-2
size: -
J: TRBJ2-2
D: TRBD2
CDR3: CASSPRGENTGELFF
DNA: TGTGCCAGCAGCCCGCGGGGGGAGAACACCGGGGAGCTGTTTTTT

V: TRBV7-9
size: -
J: TRBJ2-3
D: -
CDR3: CASSLEGGKQYF
DNA: TGTGCCAGCAGCTTAGAAGGCGGAAAGCAGTATTTT

V: TRBV6-5
size: -
J: TRBJ1-1
D: -
CDR3: CASIPSGNTEAFF
DNA: TGTGCCAGCATTCCTTCCGGGAACACTGAAGCTTTCTTT

V: TRBV21-1
size: -
J: TRBJ1-5
D: -
CDR3: CASSKAGLRGRGGHF
DNA: TGTGCCAGCAGCAAAGCGGGTCTGCGGGGCCGGGGGGGGCATTTT

V: TRBV6-1
size: -
J: TRBJ2-3
D: TRBD2
CDR3: CASSETSGGGTDTQYF
DNA: TGTGCCAGCAGTGAGACTAGCGGGGGGGGCACAGATACGCAGTATTTT